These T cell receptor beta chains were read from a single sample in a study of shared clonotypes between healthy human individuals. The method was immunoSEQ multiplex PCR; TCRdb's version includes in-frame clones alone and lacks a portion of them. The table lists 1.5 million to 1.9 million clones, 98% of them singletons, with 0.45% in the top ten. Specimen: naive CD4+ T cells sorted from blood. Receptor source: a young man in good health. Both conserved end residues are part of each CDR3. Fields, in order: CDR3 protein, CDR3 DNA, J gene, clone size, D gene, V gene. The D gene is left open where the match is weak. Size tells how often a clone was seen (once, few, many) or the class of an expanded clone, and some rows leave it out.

CDR3aa: CASSRTGQETQYF; CDR3nt: TGCGCCAGCAGCCGGACAGGTCAAGAGACCCAGTACTTC; j_gene: TRBJ2-5; abundance: .; d_gene: TRBD1; v_gene: TRBV4-3
CDR3aa: CATSRDLAVVYEQYF; CDR3nt: TGTGCCACCAGCAGAGATTTGGCAGTAGTATACGAGCAGTACTTC; j_gene: TRBJ2-7; abundance: .; d_gene: .; v_gene: TRBV15
CDR3aa: CAISSSGTSDYNEQFF; CDR3nt: TGTGCCATCAGTTCCTCCGGGACTAGCGACTACAATGAGCAGTTCTTC; j_gene: TRBJ2-1; abundance: .; d_gene: TRBD2; v_gene: TRBV10-3
CDR3aa: CASSFIHSNQPQHF; CDR3nt: TGTGCCAGCAGTTTTATCCATAGCAATCAGCCCCAGCATTTT; j_gene: TRBJ1-5; abundance: once; d_gene: .; v_gene: TRBV28
CDR3aa: CASSPSAGEWANVLTF; CDR3nt: TGTGCCAGCAGCCCCTCGGCGGGAGAGTGGGCCAACGTCCTGACTTTC; j_gene: TRBJ2-6; abundance: .; d_gene: TRBD2; v_gene: TRBV5-4
CDR3aa: CAWRVTITGELFF; CDR3nt: TGTGCCTGGAGGGTCACTATCACCGGGGAGCTGTTTTTT; j_gene: TRBJ2-2; abundance: .; d_gene: .; v_gene: TRBV30
CDR3aa: CANGGRYSNQPQHF; CDR3nt: TGTGCCAACGGCGGAAGGTATAGCAATCAGCCCCAGCATTTT; j_gene: TRBJ1-5; abundance: .; d_gene: .; v_gene: TRBV28
CDR3aa: CASSQTGNTQYF; CDR3nt: TGTGCCAGTAGCCAGACAGGGAATACGCAGTATTTT; j_gene: TRBJ2-3; abundance: once; d_gene: TRBD1; v_gene: TRBV19
CDR3aa: CAISGTVIDEQFF; CDR3nt: TGTGCCATCAGTGGGACTGTTATTGATGAGCAGTTCTTC; j_gene: TRBJ2-1; abundance: .; d_gene: .; v_gene: TRBV10-3
CDR3aa: CASSDSNRPNEQFF; CDR3nt: TGTGCCAGCAGTGACTCGAACAGGCCCAATGAGCAGTTCTTC; j_gene: TRBJ2-1; abundance: .; d_gene: .; v_gene: TRBV6-4
CDR3aa: CASLNEGIGLGGEQFF; CDR3nt: TGTGCCAGCCTGAACGAGGGAATAGGCCTTGGGGGTGAGCAGTTCTTC; j_gene: TRBJ2-1; abundance: .; d_gene: .; v_gene: TRBV5-6
CDR3aa: CAISKDRVGQETQYF; CDR3nt: TGTGCCATCAGCAAGGACAGGGTAGGGCAAGAGACCCAGTACTTC; j_gene: TRBJ2-5; abundance: .; d_gene: TRBD1; v_gene: TRBV10-3
CDR3aa: CASSVYTDTQYF; CDR3nt: TGTGCCAGCAGTGTCTACACAGATACGCAGTATTTT; j_gene: TRBJ2-3; abundance: .; d_gene: .; v_gene: TRBV28
CDR3aa: CASSIDKPDTQYF; CDR3nt: TGTGCCAGTAGTATCGATAAACCCGATACGCAGTATTTT; j_gene: TRBJ2-3; abundance: .; d_gene: .; v_gene: TRBV19
CDR3aa: CASRGDRGGEKLFF; CDR3nt: TGTGCCAGCAGGGGGGACAGGGGAGGCGAAAAACTGTTTTTT; j_gene: TRBJ1-4; abundance: .; d_gene: TRBD1; v_gene: TRBV2
CDR3aa: CASSSPGGGYTF; CDR3nt: TGTGCCAGCAGCTCGCCAGGGGGTGGCTACACCTTC; j_gene: TRBJ1-2; abundance: .; d_gene: TRBD1; v_gene: TRBV9
CDR3aa: CASSHGLYRDTEAFF; CDR3nt: TGTGCCAGCAGCCATGGGCTCTACAGGGACACTGAAGCTTTCTTT; j_gene: TRBJ1-1; abundance: .; d_gene: .; v_gene: TRBV11-2
CDR3aa: CSAFQREQYF; CDR3nt: TGCAGTGCTTTTCAGCGGGAGCAGTACTTC; j_gene: TRBJ2-7; abundance: .; d_gene: .; v_gene: TRBV20-1
CDR3aa: CASSPSRNTGELFF; CDR3nt: TGTGCCAGCAGCCCCTCAAGGAACACCGGGGAGCTGTTTTTT; j_gene: TRBJ2-2; abundance: .; d_gene: .; v_gene: TRBV28
CDR3aa: CASSLDSSSYEQYF; CDR3nt: TGCGCCAGCAGCTTGGACAGTAGCTCCTACGAGCAGTACTTC; j_gene: TRBJ2-7; abundance: .; d_gene: .; v_gene: TRBV5-1
CDR3aa: CASSPRTGQTDTQYF; CDR3nt: TGTGCCAGCTCACCGAGGACAGGGCAAACAGATACGCAGTATTTT; j_gene: TRBJ2-3; abundance: .; d_gene: TRBD1; v_gene: TRBV18
CDR3aa: CASSLDSGRAETQYF; CDR3nt: TGTGCCAGCAGCTTAGACTCAGGGCGAGCAGAGACCCAGTACTTC; j_gene: TRBJ2-5; abundance: .; d_gene: .; v_gene: TRBV7-9
CDR3aa: CASSPLNTEAFF; CDR3nt: TGTGCCAGCTCACCACTCAATACTGAAGCTTTCTTT; j_gene: TRBJ1-1; abundance: once; d_gene: .; v_gene: TRBV18
CDR3aa: CASSVKTGGGNTGELFF; CDR3nt: TGTGCCAGCAGCGTTAAAACAGGGGGAGGGAACACCGGGGAGCTGTTTTTT; j_gene: TRBJ2-2; abundance: .; d_gene: TRBD1; v_gene: TRBV7-2
CDR3aa: CASSSPTGDSSYNEQFF; CDR3nt: TGTGCCAGCAGCTCCCCCACAGGGGACAGCTCCTACAATGAGCAGTTCTTC; j_gene: TRBJ2-1; abundance: .; d_gene: TRBD1; v_gene: TRBV5-4
CDR3aa: CASSLAPGVPDEQYF; CDR3nt: TGCGCCAGCAGCTTGGCCCCAGGGGTCCCTGACGAGCAGTACTTC; j_gene: TRBJ2-7; abundance: .; d_gene: .; v_gene: TRBV5-1
CDR3aa: CASNQLRTGGRGNEQFF; CDR3nt: TGTGCCAGCAACCAACTGAGGACAGGGGGACGAGGAAATGAGCAGTTCTTC; j_gene: TRBJ2-1; abundance: .; d_gene: TRBD1; v_gene: TRBV28
CDR3aa: CASSWRGRDGYTF; CDR3nt: TGTGCCAGCAGTTGGAGGGGTAGGGATGGCTACACCTTC; j_gene: TRBJ1-2; abundance: .; d_gene: .; v_gene: TRBV28
CDR3aa: CSAEDPYEQYF; CDR3nt: TGCAGTGCTGAGGACCCCTACGAGCAGTACTTC; j_gene: TRBJ2-7; abundance: .; d_gene: .; v_gene: TRBV20-1
CDR3aa: CASRGTGGNEQYF; CDR3nt: TGTGCCAGCAGGGGCACGGGGGGGAACGAGCAGTACTTC; j_gene: TRBJ2-7; abundance: .; d_gene: TRBD2; v_gene: TRBV28
CDR3aa: CASSLGQGPYGYTF; CDR3nt: TGTGCCAGCAGCTTGGGACAGGGCCCCTATGGCTACACCTTC; j_gene: TRBJ1-2; abundance: .; d_gene: TRBD1; v_gene: TRBV5-6
CDR3aa: CASRGLDNTIYF; CDR3nt: TGTGCCAGCAGGGGGCTGGACAACACCATATATTTT; j_gene: TRBJ1-3; abundance: .; d_gene: .; v_gene: TRBV2
CDR3aa: CASSSGGIGGTEAFF; CDR3nt: TGCGCCAGCAGCTCAGGTGGGATTGGCGGCACTGAAGCTTTCTTT; j_gene: TRBJ1-1; abundance: .; d_gene: .; v_gene: TRBV5-1
CDR3aa: CASSLRAVSYNEQFF; CDR3nt: TGTGCCAGCAGCTTAAGAGCGGTGTCTTACAATGAGCAGTTCTTC; j_gene: TRBJ2-1; abundance: .; d_gene: .; v_gene: TRBV11-2
CDR3aa: CASNTQGSSYEQYF; CDR3nt: TGTGCCAGCAACACACAGGGGTCTTCCTACGAGCAGTACTTC; j_gene: TRBJ2-7; abundance: .; d_gene: TRBD1; v_gene: TRBV28
CDR3aa: CASSRTSTQETQYF; CDR3nt: TGTGCCAGCAGTAGGACTAGCACACAAGAGACCCAGTACTTC; j_gene: TRBJ2-5; abundance: .; d_gene: TRBD2; v_gene: TRBV2
CDR3aa: CSVGKGTSGETQYF; CDR3nt: TGCAGCGTTGGAAAGGGGACCTCCGGGGAGACCCAGTACTTC; j_gene: TRBJ2-5; abundance: once; d_gene: .; v_gene: TRBV29-1
CDR3aa: CASSRTGGGNTIYF; CDR3nt: TGTGCCAGCAGCCGGACAGGGGGCGGGAACACCATATATTTT; j_gene: TRBJ1-3; abundance: .; d_gene: TRBD1; v_gene: TRBV7-3
CDR3aa: CASTRGTGPLYEQYF; CDR3nt: TGTGCCAGCACCCGAGGGACAGGGCCTCTCTACGAGCAGTACTTC; j_gene: TRBJ2-7; abundance: .; d_gene: TRBD1; v_gene: TRBV7-6
CDR3aa: CASSLAQLRTSIWNEQFF; CDR3nt: TGTGCCAGCAGCTTAGCTCAACTAAGGACTAGCATTTGGAATGAGCAGTTCTTC; j_gene: TRBJ2-1; abundance: .; d_gene: TRBD2; v_gene: TRBV7-8
CDR3aa: CASSPATGLNTGELFF; CDR3nt: TGTGCCAGCTCACCAGCTACAGGGTTGAACACCGGGGAGCTGTTTTTT; j_gene: TRBJ2-2; abundance: .; d_gene: .; v_gene: TRBV18
CDR3aa: CASRPLQGGYTF; CDR3nt: TGTGCCAGCAGGCCCCTCCAGGGTGGCTACACCTTC; j_gene: TRBJ1-2; abundance: few; d_gene: .; v_gene: TRBV28
CDR3aa: CASSPWGAGFYNEQFF; CDR3nt: TGTGCCAGTAGTCCATGGGGGGCGGGATTCTACAATGAGCAGTTCTTC; j_gene: TRBJ2-1; abundance: .; d_gene: .; v_gene: TRBV19
CDR3aa: CASSRRVGQGGTDTQYF; CDR3nt: TGCGCCAGCAGCAGGCGAGTTGGACAGGGTGGTACAGATACGCAGTATTTT; j_gene: TRBJ2-3; abundance: .; d_gene: TRBD1; v_gene: TRBV5-1
CDR3aa: CASSSDRGPREQYF; CDR3nt: TGTGCCAGCTCGTCAGACAGGGGCCCCCGCGAGCAGTACTTC; j_gene: TRBJ2-7; abundance: .; d_gene: TRBD1; v_gene: TRBV18
CDR3aa: CASSLSARGDTGELFF; CDR3nt: TGTGCCAGCAGCTTGTCGGCCAGGGGAGACACCGGGGAGCTGTTTTTT; j_gene: TRBJ2-2; abundance: .; d_gene: .; v_gene: TRBV5-5